Listed below are T cell receptor beta chains from one sample, sequenced in a study of CD8+ T cells in alopecia areata. The table came from immunoSEQ multiplex PCR; TCRdb's copy has only in-frame clones and leaves some out. The data show some 31,000 clones, with more than 60% seen just once and under 20% held by the top ten. The sequenced material came from NKG2D-low CD8+ T cells sorted from blood. The receptors were gathered from a human donor with alopecia areata. Both conserved end residues are part of each CDR3. The D gene is left open where the match is weak. Only some rows state a clone size, as once, few, many or a class for expanded clones.

v_gene: TRBV28; j_gene: TRBJ2-1; d_gene: NA; abundance: NA; len: 15; CDR3nt: TGTGCCAGCAGTTCCCCCCAGGGCTCCTACAATGAGCAGTTCTTC; CDR3aa: CASSSPQGSYNEQFF
v_gene: TRBV7-9; j_gene: TRBJ2-5; d_gene: TRBD1; abundance: many; len: 15; CDR3nt: TGTGCCAGCAGCTTACTGACAGGGTTCGGCGAGACCCAGTACTTC; CDR3aa: CASSLLTGFGETQYF
v_gene: TRBV4-3; j_gene: TRBJ2-2; d_gene: NA; abundance: few; len: 11; CDR3nt: TGCGCCAGCAGCCAAGCCGGGGAGCTGTTTTTT; CDR3aa: CASSQAGELFF
v_gene: TRBV19; j_gene: TRBJ1-4; d_gene: NA; abundance: few; len: 14; CDR3nt: TGTGCCAGTAGTATATCACAGGGTGAAGAAAAACTGTTTTTT; CDR3aa: CASSISQGEEKLFF
v_gene: TRBV7-9; j_gene: TRBJ2-7; d_gene: NA; abundance: NA; len: 14; CDR3nt: TGTGCCAGCAGCTTCACAAAGGTGCGATACGAGCAGTACTTC; CDR3aa: CASSFTKVRYEQYF
v_gene: TRBV7-9; j_gene: TRBJ2-7; d_gene: TRBD1; abundance: few; len: 15; CDR3nt: TGTGCCAGCAGCAATCGGGACAGGAACTCCTACGAGCAGTACTTC; CDR3aa: CASSNRDRNSYEQYF
v_gene: TRBV7-2; j_gene: TRBJ1-3; d_gene: NA; abundance: NA; len: 15; CDR3nt: TGTGCCAGCAGTTATTTCTTGGGTTCTGGAAACACCATATATTTT; CDR3aa: CASSYFLGSGNTIYF
v_gene: TRBV7-9; j_gene: TRBJ2-7; d_gene: TRBD1; abundance: few; len: 14; CDR3nt: TGTGCCAGCAGCCCCCGGACAGGGACCTACGAGCAGTACTTC; CDR3aa: CASSPRTGTYEQYF
v_gene: TRBV6-1; j_gene: TRBJ2-2; d_gene: NA; abundance: NA; len: 14; CDR3nt: TGTGCCAGCAGTGACGGGAGAGACGCCGGGGAGCTGTTTTTT; CDR3aa: CASSDGRDAGELFF
v_gene: TRBV7-9; j_gene: TRBJ2-7; d_gene: NA; abundance: NA; len: 13; CDR3nt: TGTGCCAGCAGCCCGGACAGTTTATACGAGCAGTACTTC; CDR3aa: CASSPDSLYEQYF
v_gene: TRBV6-5; j_gene: TRBJ2-5; d_gene: NA; abundance: NA; len: 15; CDR3nt: TGTGCCAGCAGTGTTGGGGCAGGGTCCCAAGAGACCCAGTACTTC; CDR3aa: CASSVGAGSQETQYF
v_gene: TRBV6-1; j_gene: TRBJ2-7; d_gene: NA; abundance: NA; len: 15; CDR3nt: TGTGCCAGCAGGATAAGAGAGGGCCTCTCCTACGAGCAGTACTTC; CDR3aa: CASRIREGLSYEQYF
v_gene: TRBV6-1; j_gene: TRBJ2-1; d_gene: TRBD2; abundance: once; len: 15; CDR3nt: TGTGCCAGCAGTGAAACTAGCGGGGGGGCTGAGGAGCAGTTCTTC; CDR3aa: CASSETSGGAEEQFF
v_gene: TRBV7-9; j_gene: TRBJ2-3; d_gene: NA; abundance: NA; len: 15; CDR3nt: TGTGCCAGCAGCCTGCGACTGGGCACCACAGATACGCAGTATTTT; CDR3aa: CASSLRLGTTDTQYF
v_gene: TRBV7-6; j_gene: TRBJ2-2; d_gene: TRBD2; abundance: NA; len: 18; CDR3nt: TGTGCCAGCAGCTTAGACCTAACTAGCGGGAGGACCACCGGGGAGCTGTTTTTT; CDR3aa: CASSLDLTSGRTTGELFF
v_gene: TRBV30; j_gene: TRBJ1-2; d_gene: NA; abundance: NA; len: 17; CDR3nt: TGTGCCTGGAGAGAAAATGCACGGGAGAAGGTGGGGTATGGCTACACCTTC; CDR3aa: CAWRENAREKVGYGYTF
v_gene: TRBV29-1; j_gene: TRBJ1-3; d_gene: NA; abundance: NA; len: 14; CDR3nt: TGCAGCGTTGATTCAGGTCGCTCTGGAAACACCATATATTTT; CDR3aa: CSVDSGRSGNTIYF